This T cell receptor beta chain was recovered during a study of CD8 T cells in ankylosing spondylitis. General study points: Eight or nine highly homologous variants formed a TCR beta motif that appeared characteristic of ankylosing spondylitis blood. Significantly higher representation of disease-linked clones was reported for matched ankylosing spondylitis synovial fluid. Earlier studies detected some motif variants in reactive arthritis synovial fluid and blood. The disease-linked clones had a CD8+ phenotype and low blood frequencies.

On this clonotype itself: Its antigen is not identified.

The TCR beta libraries were generated through quantitative 5'-RACE incorporating molecular barcodes. MiXCR, run by TCRdb on the 5' RACE reads, gives a single entry per CDR3 protein. The profile covers some 840,000 distinct CDR3 sequences, with roughly 12% appearing a single time and 0.45% to 0.6% taken by the ten largest. Germline V gene sequence: CDR1 SGHTA, CDR2 FQGNSA. The CDR3 extends over 16 amino acids. Trimming stripped 8 bases from V and 2 bases from J, with 16 bases between. This clonotype was sampled from a male donor with ankylosing spondylitis. V gene TRBV7-2 combines with J gene TRBJ2-6; D remains unclear. Sequencing was carried out using blood, either unsorted or a sorted T cell fraction (not recorded which). The chain's CDR3 is CASSLLATPGANVLTF. The CDR3 DNA reads TGTGCCAGCTCCTTATTGGCGACCCCTGGGGCCAACGTCCTGACTTTC.